The 17 T cell receptor beta chains presented below share a single source sample, sequenced in a study of blood T cell repertoires in COVID-19. Sequenced by immunoSEQ multiplex PCR; TCRdb stores in-frame clones only, minus some. The sample has approximately 500,000 clones, roughly 91% seen once; the top ten hold roughly 8%. What was sequenced was peripheral blood. The receptors come from a woman aged 45 to 65 with COVID-19, enrolled during active disease.

V gene TRBV5-5 combines with J gene TRBJ1-1; 11 bases map to TRBD1. CDR3 size: 14 residues. Germline V gene lookup returns CDR1 SGHKS and CDR2 YYEKEE (reference sequence). V trimming: 4 bases; J trimming: 4 bases; junction bases outside the gene matches: 3. The CDR3 DNA sequence: TGTGCCAGCAGCGTCGGGACAGGGGGCACTGAAGCTTTCTTT. This codes for CASSVGTGGTEAFF.

As regards this clone: This CDR3 is missing its conserved last phenylalanine or tryptophan, likely due to a read error. No DNA is shown, since the ends of the CDR3 on it are uncertain; the CDR3 is the one TCRdb lists. This CDR3 is CSARVGGLAVL. The chain combines TRBV20-1 with TRBJ2-7; the table calls TRBD2, which could not be checked here. Germline assignment: CDR1 DFQATT and CDR2 SNEGSKA (reference sequence). The CDR3 region is 11 residues in length, termini included.

The chain employs TRBV7-9 and TRBJ1-1, with D uncertain. The CDR3 covers 16 residues. The germline V and J ends were trimmed by 4 bases and 1 base, with 16 bases remaining between them. CDR1 and CDR2 from the germline V gene are SEHNR and FQNEAQ (reference sequence). CDR3: CASSSTEERPNTEAFF. CDR3 bases: TGTGCCAGCAGCTCCACCGAGGAACGGCCGAACACTGAAGCTTTCTTT.

The sample holds one count of this clone. The CDR3 DNA sequence: TGTGCCAGCAGCTTAGGAACAGGACAGCTAAATCAGCCCCAGCATTTT. Amino acid sequence: CASSLGTGQLNQPQHF. The chain combines TRBV13 with TRBJ1-5; weak D call: TRBD1 (6 bases). The CDR3 loop spans 16 amino acids. CDR1 and CDR2 (germline): PRHDT, FYEKMQ (reference sequence). V was clipped by 0 bases and J by 4 bases, with 13 bases between them.

CDR3 sequence: CASSLGAGTNTGELFF. In DNA, the CDR3 is TGTGCCAGCAGCTTAGGAGCGGGAACAAACACCGGGGAGCTGTTTTTT. This chain connects TRBV11-2 to TRBJ2-2, with 7 nucleotides matching TRBD2. Trimming removed 1 base from V and 2 bases from J; junction bases left unmatched: 4. Germline CDR1 reads SGHAT; CDR2 reads FQNNGV. The CDR3 length is 16 residues.

The chain uses TRBV30 and TRBJ1-6, with D unresolved. CDR1 and CDR2 from the germline V gene are GTSNPN and SVGIG (reference sequence). The CDR3 consists of 11 residues. V was pared by 0 bases and J by 10 bases, with 4 bases between. The CDR3 loop reads CAWSVSSPLHF. CDR3 nucleotides: TGTGCCTGGAGTGTGTCATCACCCCTCCACTTT.

This clone was observed once. The chain has TRBV10-2 and TRBJ1-2; 7 bases align to TRBD1. The germline V gene has CDR1 WSHSY and CDR2 SAAADI. Trimming removed 5 bases from V and 4 bases from J; junction bases left unmatched: 10. The CDR3 is 15 residues long. CDR3 sequence reads: CASSPPEGATYGYTF. The DNA for the CDR3 is TGCGCCAGCAGTCCCCCGGAGGGGGCGACCTATGGCTACACCTTC.

In its sample, this clone was seen once. The chain recombines TRBV3-1 (or the pseudogene TRBV3-2) with TRBJ2-1, with D possibly TRBD2 on 6 matching bases. Trimming pared 4 bases from V and 4 bases from J, leaving 14 bases between. The CDR3 contains 15 residues. The germline CDR1 and CDR2 sequences are LGHDT and YNNKEL (reference sequence). The CDR3 DNA is TGTGCCAGCAGCCCCTGGGAGGACCGATACAATGAGCAGTTCTTC. Protein: CASSPWEDRYNEQFF.

The chain has TRBV5-4 and TRBJ1-4; 7 bases line up with TRBD1. V was pared by 4 bases and J by 2 bases, with 2 bases of the junction left unmatched. Germline loops: CDR1 SGHNT, CDR2 YYREEE (reference sequence). CDR3 length: 14 residues. In DNA, the CDR3 is TGTGCCAGCAGCGGGGGACAGACTAATGAAAAACTGTTTTTT. Protein: CASSGGQTNEKLFF.

The chain recombines TRBV27 with TRBJ1-1; the D gene is possibly TRBD1 (6 bases). The V gene lost 6 bases and the J gene lost 5 bases, with 16 bases spanning the gap. CDR3 length: 14 amino acids. Germline assignment: CDR1 MNHEY and CDR2 SMNVEV (reference sequence). The CDR3 sequence: CASRTGGLSTEAFF. CDR3 in DNA: TGTGCCAGCAGGACGGGGGGGCTGAGTACTGAAGCTTTCTTT.

V gene TRBV19 combines with J gene TRBJ1-1, with D tentatively TRBD1 (6 bases). CDR1 is LNHDA, CDR2 SQIVND, per germline (reference sequence). This CDR3 region has 14 residues. Deletions cut 6 bases from V and 2 bases from J, with 13 bases between. CDR3 nucleotides: TGTGCCAGTAGACAGGGAACTATTAACACTGAAGCTTTCTTT. Translated: CASRQGTINTEAFF.

V and J are TRBV27 and TRBJ2-7; D might be TRBD1 (5 bases). Germline V gene data show CDR1 as MNHEY and CDR2 as SMNVEV (reference sequence). V gave up 5 bases and J gave up 6 bases, with 11 bases separating them. This CDR3 spans 12 amino acids. The CDR3 DNA reads as TGTGCCAGCAGTCGCAGGGTGGGCGAGCAGTACTTC. Translating it yields CASSRRVGEQYF.

The V call is TRBV19, the J call TRBJ2-7; D is perhaps TRBD1 (5 bases). The V end lost 3 bases, the J end lost 5 bases, and 14 bases lay between the germline ends. This CDR3 is 14 amino acids long. Germline V gene lookup returns CDR1 LNHDA and CDR2 SQIVND (reference sequence). DNA for the CDR3: TGTGCCAGTAGTATCCAACACGGACAAAACGAGCAGTACTTC. Translated, it gives CASSIQHGQNEQYF.

V gene TRBV11-2 combines with J gene TRBJ2-5, with D possibly being TRBD2 (5 bases). Trimming took off 4 bases at V and 5 bases at J, with 11 bases between the two ends. The germline CDR1 and CDR2 sequences are SGHAT and FQNNGV. The length of the CDR3 is 13 residues. In DNA form, the CDR3 reads TGTGCCAGCAGCTCAGCCGGCGGGGAGACCCAGTACTTC. This translates into CASSSAGGETQYF.

The V call is TRBV5-1, the J call TRBJ2-1, with D hard to call. CDR1 and CDR2 (germline): SGHRS, YFSETQ. This CDR3 is built from 15 residues. Between the trimmed V and J ends, which lost 2 bases and 4 bases, there was a span of 13 bases. CDR3 coding DNA: TGCGCCAGCAGCTTTGACTCACCCCGGTACAATGAGCAGTTCTTC. Amino acids: CASSFDSPRYNEQFF.

The chain carries TRBV18 and TRBJ1-5, with 7 bases that match TRBD1. Germline V gene sequence: CDR1 KGHSH, CDR2 LQKENI. This CDR3 spans 12 amino acids. The trim removed 5 bases at V and 7 bases at J, leaving 2 bases unmatched. In DNA form, the CDR3 reads TGTGCCAGCTCAACAGGGGAACAGCCCCAGCATTTT. It yields the protein CASSTGEQPQHF. Supplemented by reference TRBV18 and TRBJ1-5, the full variable domain reads NAGVMQNPRHLVRRRGQEARLRCSPMKGHSHVYWYRQLPEEGLKFMVYLQKENIIDESGMPKERFSAEFPKEGPSILRIQQVVRGDSAAYFCASSTGEQPQHFGDGTRLSIL.

The rearrangement joins TRBV5-4 to TRBJ2-6; D possibly corresponds to TRBD1 (5 bases). The CDR3 totals 15 residues. Germline lookup yields CDR1 SGHNT and CDR2 YYREEE (reference sequence). Trimming took 2 bases from V and 1 from J, leaving 7 bases between them. The CDR3 sequence: CASSLQESGANVLTF. CDR3 coding DNA: TGTGCCAGCAGCTTACAGGAGTCTGGGGCCAACGTCCTGACTTTC. Looking up the rest from reference TRBV5-4 and TRBJ2-6 gives the full variable domain: ETGVTQSPTHLIKTRGQQVTLRCSSQSGHNTVSWYQQALGQGPQFIFQYYREEENGRGNFPPRFSGLQFPNYSSELNVNALELDDSALYLCASSLQESGANVLTFGAGSRLTVL.